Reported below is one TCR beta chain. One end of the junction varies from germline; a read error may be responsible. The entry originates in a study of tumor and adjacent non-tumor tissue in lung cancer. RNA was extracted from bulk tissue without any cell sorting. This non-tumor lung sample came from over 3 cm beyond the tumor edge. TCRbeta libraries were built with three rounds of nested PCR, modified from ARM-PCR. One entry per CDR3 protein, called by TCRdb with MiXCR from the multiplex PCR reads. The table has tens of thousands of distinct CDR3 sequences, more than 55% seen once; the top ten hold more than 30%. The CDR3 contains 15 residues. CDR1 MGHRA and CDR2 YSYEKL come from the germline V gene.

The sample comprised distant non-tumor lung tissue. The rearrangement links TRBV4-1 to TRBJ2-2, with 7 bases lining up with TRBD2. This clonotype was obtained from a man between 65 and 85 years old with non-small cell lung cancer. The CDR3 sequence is CASSQVVGGTGEPFF. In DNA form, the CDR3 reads TGCGCCAGCAGCCAAGTGGTGGGAGGGACCGGGGAGCCGTTTTTT.